Following are 11 T cell receptor beta chains from one sample sequenced in a study of T cells in localized non-small cell lung cancer. Sequencing was performed with immunoSEQ multiplex PCR; in TCRdb, only in-frame clones are kept and a portion is missing. The table has some 82,000 clones, about three quarters seen once. Sequenced here: PBMCs, sampled before any cancer treatment. All receptors derive from a man between 40 and 69 years old with stage II squamous cell lung carcinoma.

V and J are TRBV2 and TRBJ1-6, with D perhaps matching TRBD1 (5 bases). The CDR3 extends over 16 amino acids. V was cut by 3 bases and J by 5 bases, with 14 bases left in between. CDR1 SNHLY and CDR2 FYNNEI come from the germline V gene. The CDR3 is CASSDGRVWDNSPLHF. The CDR3 DNA follows: TGTGCCAGCAGTGATGGCAGGGTTTGGGATAATTCACCCCTCCACTTT.

This clone was counted between two and nine times. V gene TRBV28 combines with J gene TRBJ2-7, with D tentatively TRBD1 (6 bases). CDR1 is MDHEN, CDR2 SYDVKM, per germline. This CDR3 region has 15 residues. The V end was cut by 7 bases, the J end by 0 bases, with 16 bases between. CDR3 sequence: CASNPLTGASYEQYF. In DNA form, the CDR3 reads TGTGCCAGCAATCCCTTGACAGGAGCCTCCTACGAGCAGTACTTC. The variable domain in full, with the rest retrieved from reference TRBV28 and TRBJ2-7, is DVKVTQSSRYLVKRTGEKVFLECVQDMDHENMFWYRQDPGLGLRLIYFSYDVKMKEKGDIPEGYSVSREKKERFSLILESASTNQTSMYLCASNPLTGASYEQYFGPGTRLTVT.

The chain is built from TRBV28 and TRBJ2-1; 7 positions match TRBD2. This CDR3 has 14 residues. The V segment lost 5 bases and the J segment 4 bases; nucleotides outside the gene matches: 5. Germline V gives CDR1 MDHEN, CDR2 SYDVKM. CDR3 bases: TGTGCCAGCAGTCCCACCGGGGGGTACAATGAGCAGTTCTTC. Its protein is CASSPTGGYNEQFF.

The rearrangement uses TRBV27 and TRBJ2-7; D uncertain. The CDR3 runs to 13 residues. V lost 5 bases and J lost 3, with 11 bases in between. CDR1 MNHEY and CDR2 SMNVEV come from the germline V gene (reference sequence). The CDR3 sequence is CASSTDLSYEQYF. Here the CDR3 DNA reads TGTGCCAGCAGTACGGACCTAAGCTACGAGCAGTACTTC.

The chain recombines TRBV5-1 with TRBJ2-1, with 8 bases that match TRBD1. Trimming at V came to 6 bases and at J to 8 bases, leaving 13 bases not matched to a gene. The CDR3 consists of 15 residues. Germline values: CDR1 SGHRS, CDR2 YFSETQ. As DNA, the CDR3 is TGCGCCAGCAACACCAGACAGGGGAGGAGGGATGAGCAGTTCTTC. It encodes CASNTRQGRRDEQFF.

This clone was recorded only once. This chain joins TRBV6-5 and TRBJ1-2; D remains ambiguous. The V gene lost 6 bases and the J gene lost 7 bases, with 15 bases spanning the gap. The length of the CDR3 is 13 residues. Germline V gene lookup returns CDR1 MNHEY and CDR2 SVGAGI. The CDR3 is CASSPGGNRGYTF. CDR3 DNA: TGTGCCAGCAGCCCCGGAGGGAACCGTGGCTACACCTTC.

This rearrangement joins TRBV9 to TRBJ2-2; D might be TRBD1 (6 bases). The CDR3 covers 14 residues. Germline V gene sequence: CDR1 SGDLS, CDR2 YYNGEE. The V gene lost 2 bases and the J gene lost 4 bases, with 9 bases spanning the gap. CDR3 region: CASSVAGVTGELFF. The DNA for the CDR3 is TGTGCCAGCAGCGTTGCAGGGGTCACCGGGGAGCTGTTTTTT. Based on the CDR3 plus reference TRBV9 and TRBJ2-2, the full variable domain is DSGVTQTPKHLITATGQRVTLRCSPRSGDLSVYWYQQSLDQGLQFLIQYYNGEERAKGNILERFSAQQFPDLHSELNLSSLELGDSALYFCASSVAGVTGELFFGEGSRLTVL.

The chain employs TRBV7-9 and TRBJ2-7, with D hard to call. The CDR3 spans 12 residues. V lost 2 bases and J lost 6, with 8 bases in between. The V gene's germline CDR1 is SEHNR and CDR2 FQNEAQ (reference sequence). The CDR3: CASSLIEAEQYF. CDR3 DNA sequence: TGTGCCAGCAGCTTAATTGAAGCCGAGCAGTACTTC.

CDR3 in amino acids: CASTVLASTGELFF. The CDR3 DNA follows: TGTGCCAGCACCGTTCTAGCCTCCACCGGGGAGCTGTTTTTT. This chain uses TRBV2 with TRBJ2-2, with a weak D call TRBD2 (5 bases). This CDR3 region has 14 residues. Germline V CDR1 and CDR2: SNHLY, FYNNEI. Between the trimmed V and J ends, which lost 7 bases and 4 bases, there was a span of 13 bases.

This clone has just a few counts. This chain connects TRBV11-2 to TRBJ1-2; D is undetermined. The length of the CDR3 is 13 residues. V gave up 4 bases and J gave up 6 bases, with 12 bases separating them. In germline, CDR1 is SGHAT, CDR2 FQNNGV. The CDR3 DNA sequence: TGTGCCAGCAGCTATAGATCTAGGGATGGCTACACCTTC. It is translated as CASSYRSRDGYTF.

This clone appeared a few times. V gene TRBV6-6 combines with J gene TRBJ2-7, with D tentatively TRBD2 (6 bases). The CDR3 loop spans 14 amino acids. V lost 0 bases to trimming and J lost 2 bases, with 8 bases between them. Germline values: CDR1 MNHNY, CDR2 SVGAGI (reference sequence). The CDR3 sequence is CASSYSGSPYEQYF. The CDR3 DNA reads TGTGCCAGCAGTTACTCCGGGAGCCCCTACGAGCAGTACTTC.